This entry lists 27 T cell receptor beta chains sequenced from one sample in a study of cytomegalovirus exposure and HLA in healthy donors. Researchers ran the PCR with 60 Vbeta and 13 Jbeta primers. Sequencing used immunoSEQ multiplex PCR; TCRdb keeps in-frame clones, though not all of them. The sample carries 110,000 to 150,000 clones, approximately 79% recorded once. Sequences were obtained from PBMCs. All receptors come from a man aged 18-30 years in good health and CMV-seropositive.

The chain couples TRBV28 to TRBJ1-5; TRBD1 matches 7 bases. V shed 6 bases and J 2 bases; nucleotides not matched to a gene: 4. Germline V lookup: CDR1 MDHEN, CDR2 SYDVKM. This CDR3 is 14 amino acids long. The CDR3 loop is CASRQGQGNQPQHF. In DNA, the CDR3 is TGTGCCAGCAGGCAAGGACAGGGCAATCAGCCCCAGCATTTT. Looking up the rest from reference TRBV28 and TRBJ1-5 gives the full variable domain: DVKVTQSSRYLVKRTGEKVFLECVQDMDHENMFWYRQDPGLGLRLIYFSYDVKMKEKGDIPEGYSVSREKKERFSLILESASTNQTSMYLCASRQGQGNQPQHFGDGTRLSIL.

This clone was detected a few times. The chain has TRBV30 and TRBJ2-1; 11 positions match TRBD2. V was clipped by 0 bases and J by 0 bases; unmatched bases: 13. The germline V gene encodes CDR1 GTSNPN and CDR2 SVGIG (reference sequence). The CDR3 extends over 20 amino acids. The CDR3 DNA sequence: TGTGCCTGGAGTGTAGTGTATGGTAGCGGGAGGGACCTCTCCTACAATGAGCAGTTCTTC. Protein product: CAWSVVYGSGRDLSYNEQFF.

V usage is TRBV6-1 and J usage is TRBJ2-7; the match to TRBD1 covers 7 bases. Trimming took 8 bases from V and 2 from J; bases not matched to a gene: 3. CDR3 length equals 12 residues. Germline V gene lookup returns CDR1 MNHNS and CDR2 SASEGT. The CDR3 nucleotides are TGTGCCAGCGGGGACAGCACCTACGAGCAGTACTTC. Its translation: CASGDSTYEQYF.

The chain carries TRBV2 and TRBJ1-2; 7 bases fit TRBD1. The CDR3 totals 13 residues. Germline V CDR1 and CDR2: SNHLY, FYNNEI. Germline trimming cut 0 bases from V and 7 bases from J; bases unmatched to any gene: 2. In nucleotides, the CDR3 is TGTGCCAGCAGTGAAGCGCGACAGGGTGGCTACACCTTC. This gives the protein CASSEARQGGYTF.

The chain recombines TRBV7-8 with TRBJ1-5; TRBD1 aligns across 11 bases. The ends lost 4 bases at V and 6 bases at J; junction bases unmatched: 8. From germline, CDR1 is SGHVS and CDR2 FQNEAQ. The CDR3 is 16 residues long. In nucleotides, the CDR3 is TGTGCCAGCAGCTCCCGCTCGGGACAGGGGGGTCAGCCCCAGCATTTT. It specifies CASSSRSGQGGQPQHF.

The CDR3 is CASSIGGTSRDNEQFF. CDR3 nucleotides: TGTGCCAGTAGTATAGGGGGGACTTCGAGGGACAATGAGCAGTTCTTC. The chain combines TRBV19 with TRBJ2-1; TRBD2 is a possible D gene (6 bases). Germline CDR1 and CDR2: LNHDA and SQIVND (reference sequence). V gave up 1 base and J gave up 5 bases, with 15 bases separating them. CDR3 length: 16 amino acids.

This chain joins TRBV18 and TRBJ2-2, with D possibly matching TRBD2 (5 bases). CDR1 and CDR2 from the germline V gene are KGHSH and LQKENI. The CDR3 is made up of 15 amino acids. Trimming pared 2 bases from V and 2 bases from J, leaving 9 bases between. The CDR3 reads CASSPGLANTGELFF. The CDR3 nucleotides read TGTGCCAGCTCACCAGGGCTAGCAAACACCGGGGAGCTGTTTTTT.

The genes are TRBV28 and TRBJ2-7; 8 nucleotides match TRBD1. V shed 1 base and J 5 bases; nucleotides not matched to a gene: 10. Germline V CDR1 and CDR2: MDHEN, SYDVKM. The CDR3 length is 16 residues. The CDR3 here is CASSLSVGQGEDEQYF. The CDR3 coding sequence is TGTGCCAGCAGTTTATCCGTCGGACAGGGAGAGGACGAGCAGTACTTC.

This clone was observed a handful of times. This rearrangement joins TRBV4-1 to TRBJ1-1, with D tentatively TRBD1 (5 bases). The CDR3 is 13 residues long. V dropped 4 bases and J dropped 4 bases, with 10 bases sitting between them. Germline assignment: CDR1 MGHRA and CDR2 YSYEKL. CDR3 DNA sequence: TGCGCCAGCAGCCGCCCAGGGTTCACTGAAGCTTTCTTT. Encoded protein: CASSRPGFTEAFF.

The sample holds one count of this clone. The junction differs from germline at one of its ends, possibly a read error. Other DNA variants within this sample encode the same CDR3. The chain combines TRBV15 with TRBJ1-1; D uncertain. This CDR3 has 15 residues. Per germline, CDR1 LNHNV and CDR2 YYDKDF (reference sequence). CDR3 sequence: CATSRDWRPNTEAFF. The CDR3, as DNA: TGTGCCACTAGCAGAGATTGGAGACCGAACACTGAAGCTTTCTTT.

In its sample, this clone was seen a few times. J is TRBJ1-3 and V is TRBV5-1; D is ambiguous. Germline CDR1 and CDR2: SGHRS and YFSETQ. CDR3 length: 14 residues. Deletions cut 4 bases from V and 0 bases from J, with 8 bases between. CDR3 nucleotides: TGCGCCAGCAGCCCGGGGAGCTCTGGAAACACCATATATTTT. Protein sequence: CASSPGSSGNTIYF.

This clone was seen more than once but under ten times. J is TRBJ2-6 and V is TRBV6-5; D perhaps matches TRBD1 (6 bases). CDR1 is MNHEY and CDR2 is SVGAGI in the germline V gene. This CDR3 comprises 15 residues. V lost 6 bases and J 4 bases, leaving 13 bases between the germline ends. The CDR3 DNA is TGTGCCAGCAGCTATGCCGGGACAGGGGCCAACGTCCTGACTTTC. Its protein product is CASSYAGTGANVLTF.

The rearrangement uses TRBV14 and TRBJ2-1, with 7 nucleotides matching TRBD2. With 1 base clipped from V and 5 bases from J, the junction kept 14 bases outside the gene matches. Germline loops: CDR1 SGHDN, CDR2 FVKESK. The CDR3 contains 18 residues. The CDR3 reads CASSQGSPSGGGDNEQFF. The DNA of the CDR3 is TGTGCCAGCAGCCAAGGGAGCCCCAGTGGGGGAGGGGACAATGAGCAGTTCTTC.

This clone was counted only a few times. V gene TRBV19 combines with J gene TRBJ2-2, with D maybe TRBD1 (5 bases). Trimming pared 8 bases from V and 3 bases from J, leaving 13 bases between. The germline gives CDR1 LNHDA, CDR2 SQIVND (reference sequence). This CDR3 contains 14 residues. The CDR3 region has the DNA TGTGCCAGTGTCCCAGGGCCGTACACCGGGGAGCTGTTTTTT. Translated, it gives CASVPGPYTGELFF. The full variable domain, completed using reference TRBV19 and TRBJ2-2, is DGGITQSPKYLFRKEGQNVTLSCEQNLNHDAMYWYRQDPGQGLRLIYYSQIVNDFQKGDIAEGYSVSREKKESFPLTVTSAQKNPTAFYLCASVPGPYTGELFFGEGSRLTVL.

This CDR3 reads CASSPGGPSYNEQFF. The CDR3 nucleotides are TGTGCCAGCAGCCCCGGGGGGCCGTCCTACAATGAGCAGTTCTTC. V gene TRBV7-9 combines with J gene TRBJ2-1; D perhaps matches TRBD2 (7 bases). This CDR3 has 15 residues. V lost 5 bases and J 1 base, leaving 12 bases between the germline ends. Germline values: CDR1 SEHNR, CDR2 FQNEAQ (reference sequence).

On this clone itself: In the same sample, other DNA sequences code for this CDR3. J is TRBJ2-1 and V is TRBV5-4, with TRBD2 as a possible D gene (5 bases). The germline V and J ends were trimmed by 5 bases and 10 bases, with 13 bases remaining between them. The CDR3 runs 12 residues. CDR1 is SGHNT and CDR2 is YYREEE in the germline V gene (reference sequence). The DNA for the CDR3 is TGTGCCAGCAGTTTGCCGGGGTTAGAGCAGTTCTTC. Translation: CASSLPGLEQFF.

The chain combines TRBV5-1 with TRBJ1-1; D uncertain. V was shortened by 4 bases and J by 5 bases, with 15 bases between the two germline ends. There are 14 residues in the CDR3. Germline CDR1 SGHRS, CDR2 YFSETQ. The CDR3 DNA is TGCGCCAGCAGCCAGACTCGGAGTCGGACTGAAGCTTTCTTT. Protein product: CASSQTRSRTEAFF.

The rearrangement links TRBV7-9 to TRBJ2-1, with D unresolved. The CDR3 extends over 14 amino acids. The V gene's germline CDR1 is SEHNR and CDR2 FQNEAQ (reference sequence). The V end lost 5 bases, the J end lost 6 bases, and 14 bases lay between the germline ends. The CDR3 nucleotides are TGTGCCAGCAGCCCCATTGGCAGTCGCAATGAGCAGTTCTTC. Translation: CASSPIGSRNEQFF.

V gene TRBV28 combines with J gene TRBJ2-7; D is ambiguous. Germline CDR1 is MDHEN and CDR2 is SYDVKM. The V and J ends lost 6 bases and 2 bases respectively, with 11 bases between them. The CDR3 is 13 residues long. Here the CDR3 DNA reads TGTGCCAGCAGATCGACAAGGCCCTACGAGCAGTACTTC. Residues: CASRSTRPYEQYF.

This chain links TRBV19 with TRBJ1-1; D possibly corresponds to TRBD1 (6 bases). The germline V gene has CDR1 LNHDA and CDR2 SQIVND (reference sequence). This CDR3 is 14 amino acids long. V lost 3 bases, J lost 1 base, and 9 bases lay in between. As DNA, the CDR3 is TGTGCCAGTAGTATTCGGGGGGCGAACACTGAAGCTTTCTTT. It translates to CASSIRGANTEAFF.

The chain is built from TRBV27 and TRBJ1-1, with D uncertain. The V end lost 5 bases, the J end lost 0 bases, and 7 bases lay between the germline ends. CDR3 size: 13 residues. Germline CDR1 MNHEY, CDR2 SMNVEV (reference sequence). The DNA for the CDR3 is TGTGCCAGCAGTGCCCAGATGAACACTGAAGCTTTCTTT. It translates to CASSAQMNTEAFF.

The chain combines TRBV5-6 with TRBJ2-1, with D perhaps TRBD1 (6 bases). Deletions cut 0 bases from V and 8 bases from J, with 12 bases between. This CDR3 is built from 14 residues. Looked up from germline, CDR1 is SGHDT and CDR2 is YYEEEE. In DNA, the CDR3 is TGTGCCAGCAGCTTGGGGGGGAACAGGGATGAGCAGTTCTTC. Its protein is CASSLGGNRDEQFF. The full variable domain, its missing parts supplied by reference TRBV5-6 and TRBJ2-1, is DAGVTQSPTHLIKTRGQQVTLRCSPKSGHDTVSWYQQALGQGPQFIFQYYEEEERQRGNFPDRFSGHQFPNYSSELNVNALLLGDSALYLCASSLGGNRDEQFFGPGTRLTVL.

The chain has TRBV28 and TRBJ1-1; 8 positions match TRBD1. There are 12 residues in the CDR3. Germline V lookup: CDR1 MDHEN, CDR2 SYDVKM. Trimming at V came to 7 bases and at J to 12 bases, leaving 10 bases not matched to a gene. CDR3 amino acids: CASTLSGGRTFF. CDR3 DNA sequence: TGTGCCAGCACCCTATCAGGGGGCAGAACTTTCTTT.

The chain has TRBV7-3 and TRBJ2-3, with D maybe TRBD2 (5 bases). Looked up from germline, CDR1 is SGHTA and CDR2 is FQGTGA. Between the trimmed V and J ends, which lost 0 bases and 7 bases, there was a span of 17 bases. This CDR3 region has 16 residues. The CDR3 spells CASSLTSEALYNTQYF. CDR3 DNA: TGTGCCAGCAGCTTAACGTCGGAGGCCCTTTACAATACGCAGTATTTT.

This chain links TRBV7-2 with TRBJ2-5; weak D call: TRBD1 (5 bases). Deletions cut 1 base from V and 5 bases from J, with 14 bases between. Germline CDR1 is SGHTA and CDR2 is FQGNSA. The CDR3 runs to 15 residues. The CDR3 is CASSLVPRDYETQYF. The CDR3 nucleotides read TGTGCCAGCAGCTTAGTCCCCAGGGATTACGAGACCCAGTACTTC.

The rearrangement links TRBV7-2 to TRBJ2-2, with TRBD2 as a possible D gene (5 bases). Germline values: CDR1 SGHTA, CDR2 FQGNSA. The CDR3 length is 16 residues. The ends were cut back, 0 bases at V and 2 bases at J, with 10 bases in the middle. The DNA of the CDR3 is TGTGCCAGCAGCTTAGCGCGGGTGGTTAACACCGGGGAGCTGTTTTTT. It yields the protein CASSLARVVNTGELFF.

The table lists this clone with a count of one. This chain links TRBV5-4 with TRBJ1-5; perhaps TRBD1 as D (5 bases). The CDR3 runs to 15 residues. From germline, CDR1 is SGHNT and CDR2 YYREEE (reference sequence). V was cut by 0 bases and J by 4 bases, with 11 bases left in between. DNA for the CDR3: TGTGCCAGCAGCTTGGGCGGGGGGATAAATCAGCCCCAGCATTTT. Translated: CASSLGGGINQPQHF.